A selection of T cell receptor beta chains follows, all from one sample in a study of beta chain features in type 1 diabetes. Using immunoSEQ multiplex PCR, the repertoire was profiled, and TCRdb retains in-frame clones only, with some absent. The repertoire includes around 340,000 clones, roughly 8% of them detected once, and around 0.45% sits in the top ten. Sequencing was done on a sample of central memory CD4+ T cells from blood. These TCRs come from a woman aged 18-29 years in good health. Both conserved end residues are part of each CDR3. The D gene is left open where the match is weak. Clone size appears in some rows only: once, few, many, or a class for an expanded clone.

j_call d_call v_call clone_size cdr3_aa cdr3_nt
TRBJ2-7 - TRBV28 few CASKGVYEQYF TGTGCCAGTAAGGGAGTTTACGAGCAGTACTTC
TRBJ1-5 TRBD1 TRBV7-2 - CASSYTGATWSNQPQHF TGTGCCAGCAGCTATACAGGGGCCACATGGAGCAATCAGCCCCAGCATTTT
TRBJ1-2 - TRBV7-2 - CASREGAYGYTF TGTGCCAGCAGAGAAGGTGCCTATGGCTACACCTTC
TRBJ1-4 - TRBV15 - CATSRGGTDEKLFF TGTGCCACCAGCAGAGGCGGAACAGATGAAAAACTGTTTTTT
TRBJ2-3 TRBD2 TRBV29-1 few CSVAVPAGGHTDTQYF TGCAGCGTGGCCGTCCCAGCGGGAGGGCACACAGATACGCAGTATTTT
TRBJ1-2 TRBD1 TRBV19 - CASSTGTEYGYTF TGTGCCAGTAGTACGGGGACAGAATATGGCTACACCTTC
TRBJ2-3 - TRBV10-3 few CAISEYNGATDTQYF TGTGCCATCAGTGAGTATAACGGAGCCACAGATACGCAGTATTTT
TRBJ2-1 - TRBV20-1 many CSAMTLNEQFF TGCAGTGCTATGACCCTGAATGAGCAGTTCTTC
TRBJ2-5 TRBD1 TRBV11-2 few CASRGQGRYQETQYF TGTGCCAGCAGAGGACAGGGGAGATATCAAGAGACCCAGTACTTC
TRBJ2-5 - TRBV4-1 few CASSETENVMTQYF TGCGCCAGCAGCGAGACCGAGAACGTCATGACCCAGTACTTC
TRBJ1-6 - TRBV7-8 few CASGVQGNLRNSPLHF TGTGCCAGCGGAGTGCAGGGTAATCTTCGTAATTCACCCCTCCACTTT
TRBJ2-1 - TRBV2 - CASSEDRGPDNEQFF TGTGCCAGCAGTGAAGACCGGGGACCTGACAATGAGCAGTTCTTC
TRBJ2-7 TRBD1 TRBV5-8 many CASDRDRPYEQYF TGTGCCAGCGACCGGGACAGGCCCTACGAGCAGTACTTC
TRBJ2-7 TRBD2 TRBV7-3 - CASSLHGTRREQYF TGTGCCAGCAGCTTACACGGGACTAGACGCGAGCAGTACTTC
TRBJ2-5 - TRBV6-5 few CASSYSGMGETQYF TGTGCCAGCAGTTACTCGGGTATGGGGGAGACCCAGTACTTC
TRBJ2-7 TRBD2 TRBV6-5 - CASSLGTSGYEQYF TGTGCCAGCAGTTTGGGGACTAGCGGATACGAGCAGTACTTC
TRBJ2-7 - TRBV2 - CASTSPHRSYEQYF TGTGCCAGCACTAGTCCACACCGCTCCTACGAGCAGTACTTC
TRBJ1-4 TRBD1 TRBV7-2 many CASSRNRGPVEKLFF TGTGCCAGCAGCCGAAACAGGGGGCCGGTTGAAAAACTGTTTTTT
TRBJ2-6 - TRBV29-1 few CSASNSGSGANVLTF TGCAGCGCCTCCAATTCAGGGAGTGGGGCCAACGTCCTGACTTTC
TRBJ2-7 TRBD2 TRBV27 few CASSWSGTRAYEQYF TGTGCCAGCAGTTGGTCCGGGACTAGGGCCTACGAGCAGTACTTC
TRBJ2-3 TRBD1 TRBV7-2 - CASSGPGQGPVKQYF TGTGCCAGCAGCGGACCGGGACAGGGCCCAGTCAAGCAGTATTTT
TRBJ1-1 - TRBV21-1 many CASSHQDSHLNTEAFF TGTGCCAGCAGCCACCAGGACAGCCACTTGAACACTGAAGCTTTCTTT
TRBJ2-3 - TRBV27 - CASSLWGGGLDTDTQYF TGTGCCAGCAGTTTATGGGGTGGGGGACTCGACACAGATACGCAGTATTTT
TRBJ2-1 - TRBV25-1 - CASSLQGYNEQFF TGTGCCAGCAGCCTACAGGGCTACAATGAGCAGTTCTTC
TRBJ1-1 - TRBV10-3 few CATERDMNTEAFF TGTGCCACAGAACGGGACATGAACACTGAAGCTTTCTTT
TRBJ2-3 - TRBV4-3 - CASSQVWSPGNTDTQYF TGCGCCAGCAGCCAAGTTTGGTCACCAGGGAACACAGATACGCAGTATTTT
TRBJ1-5 - TRBV19 few CASSIRRGSPLNQPQHF TGTGCCAGTAGTATAAGAAGGGGTAGTCCGTTAAATCAGCCCCAGCATTTT
TRBJ2-7 - TRBV29-1 few CSVVGVFGDEQYF TGCAGCGTTGTGGGGGTATTTGGGGACGAGCAGTACTTC
TRBJ2-1 - TRBV20-1 - CSAPGTPQFF TGCAGTGCTCCCGGGACTCCGCAGTTCTTC
TRBJ2-1 - TRBV7-9 few CASSSWDEQFF TGTGCCAGCAGCTCATGGGATGAGCAGTTCTTC
TRBJ2-1 TRBD1 TRBV27 few CASSLSGTGDRDEQFF TGTGCCAGCAGTTTATCCGGGACAGGGGACCGGGATGAGCAGTTCTTC
TRBJ2-1 - TRBV7-8 - CASSIYNEQFF TGTGCCAGCAGCATATACAATGAGCAGTTCTTC
TRBJ2-1 - TRBV4-3 few CASSQEAASYNEQFF TGCGCCAGCAGCCAAGAAGCAGCATCCTACAATGAGCAGTTCTTC
TRBJ1-6 - TRBV6-1 few CASRVEVGSPLHF TGTGCCAGCAGGGTGGAGGTGGGCTCACCCCTCCACTTT
TRBJ1-2 TRBD1 TRBV29-1 few CSVGQGPYGYTF TGCAGCGTCGGACAGGGCCCCTATGGCTACACCTTC
TRBJ2-5 TRBD1 TRBV6-5 few CASSTQGQGWETQYF TGTGCCAGCAGTACCCAGGGACAGGGGTGGGAGACCCAGTACTTC
TRBJ2-7 - TRBV7-2 few CASSTRVGYEQYF TGTGCCAGCAGCACCAGGGTAGGCTACGAGCAGTACTTC
TRBJ2-1 TRBD2 TRBV28 - CASSTSGTGGFNEQFF TGTGCCAGCAGTACGTCCGGGACGGGAGGGTTTAATGAGCAGTTCTTC
TRBJ2-4 - TRBV6-6 once CASRTGTKNIQYF TGTGCCAGTAGAACAGGTACCAAAAACATTCAGTACTTC
TRBJ1-2 - TRBV28 few CASKGGASYGYTF TGTGCCAGCAAAGGGGGAGCCTCCTATGGCTACACCTTC